The 15 T cell receptor beta chains in this list originate from one sample, sequenced in a study of blood T cells in healthy people across ages. Then a second PCR, running roughly 7 to 11 cycles, was carried out with a sample-barcoded 5' primer and a J-beta primer mix. TCRdb used MiXCR to reprocess the 5' RACE reads, holding one entry per CDR3 protein. The sample shows 710,000 or so distinct CDR3 sequences, 22% of them seen only once. The sequenced material came from blood. These receptors originate from a man aged 70-80 years in good health.

This CDR3 is CSVVGVSSVTEAFF. The CDR3 coding sequence is TGCAGCGTTGTGGGCGTCAGTTCGGTCACTGAAGCTTTCTTT. The V and J genes are TRBV29-1 and TRBJ1-1; no definite D call. Germline CDR1 and CDR2: SQVTM and ANQGSEA. This CDR3 has 14 residues. V dropped 4 bases and J dropped 4 bases, with 16 bases sitting between them.

The J gene is TRBJ2-5, the V gene TRBV29-1, with D tentatively TRBD1 or TRBD2 (6 bases each). The length of the CDR3 is 16 residues. V lost 4 bases to trimming and J lost 0 bases, with 18 bases between them. Germline V gives CDR1 SQVTM, CDR2 ANQGSEA. The CDR3 loop reads CSVVGGTGRYQETQYF. Here the CDR3 DNA reads TGCAGCGTTGTCGGGGGCACAGGGAGGTACCAAGAGACCCAGTACTTC. Full variable domain (remainder filled in from reference TRBV29-1 and TRBJ2-5): SAVISQKPSRDICQRGTSLTIQCQVDSQVTMMFWYRQQPGQSLTLIATANQGSEATYESGFVIDKFPISRPNLTFSTLTVSNMSPEDSSIYLCSVVGGTGRYQETQYFGPGTRLLVL.

The chain recombines TRBV9 with TRBJ2-3; 11 nucleotides match TRBD1. J lost 5 bases, V lost 0 bases, and 14 bases had no gene match. The germline V gene has CDR1 SGDLS and CDR2 YYNGEE. This CDR3 contains 19 residues. CDR3: CASSVGMWRTGGNGDTQYF. The DNA of the CDR3 is TGTGCCAGCAGCGTAGGTATGTGGAGGACAGGGGGCAACGGAGATACGCAGTATTTT.

The chain employs TRBV4-1 and TRBJ1-5; 9 bases are shared with TRBD1. V shed 2 bases, J shed 1 base, and the junction held 9 bases outside the gene matches. The germline V gene has CDR1 MGHRA and CDR2 YSYEKL. This CDR3 has 18 residues. CDR3 protein: CASSQKGLDRGSNQPQHF. The CDR3 nucleotides are TGCGCCAGCAGCCAAAAGGGGTTGGACAGGGGAAGCAATCAGCCCCAGCATTTT.

V is TRBV6-5 and J is TRBJ2-1, with TRBD1 matching 9 bases. Per the germline V gene, CDR1 is MNHEY and CDR2 is SVGAGI. The length of the CDR3 is 13 residues. V dropped 0 bases and J dropped 15; count of bases not matched to a gene: 6. CDR3 coding DNA: TGTGCCAGCAGTTACTCCGGACAGGGGAGGGTGTTCTTC. Protein: CASSYSGQGRVFF.

The V call is TRBV20-1, the J call TRBJ2-7, with D perhaps TRBD1 or TRBD2 (5 bases each). Germline V gene data show CDR1 as DFQATT and CDR2 as SNEGSKA (reference sequence). Trimming left V 5 bases short and J 2 bases short, with 13 bases between. The CDR3 length is 13 residues. The CDR3 spells CSAHGDGTYEQYF. Written as DNA, the CDR3 is TGCAGTGCTCACGGGGACGGTACCTACGAGCAGTACTTC.

The chain combines TRBV7-2 with TRBJ1-6, with 7 bases identical to TRBD1. This CDR3 spans 13 amino acids. CDR1 is SGHTA, CDR2 FQGNSA, per germline. The J segment lost 9 bases and the V segment lost 5 bases, leaving 4 bases of the junction unmatched. CDR3 protein: CASSKDRVSPLHF. CDR3 DNA: TGTGCCAGCAGCAAAGACAGGGTTTCACCCCTCCACTTT. Drawing the rest from reference TRBV7-2 and TRBJ1-6, the complete variable domain is GAGVSQSPSNKVTEKGKDVELRCDPISGHTALYWYRQSLGQGLEFLIYFQGNSAPDKSGLPSDRFSAERTGGSVSTLTIQRTQQEDSAVYLCASSKDRVSPLHFGNGTRLTVT.

In its sample, this clonotype was seen a few times. This sequence joins TRBV20-1 and TRBJ2-3; 10 bases map to TRBD2. The CDR3 is 15 residues long. Germline values: CDR1 DFQATT, CDR2 SNEGSKA (reference sequence). V lost 5 bases and J lost 4; bases outside the gene matches: 9. The chain's CDR3 is CSADPSGGASDTQYF. CDR3 in DNA: TGCAGTGCTGACCCAAGCGGGGGGGCATCAGATACGCAGTATTTT.

This clonotype was recorded a few times. V is TRBV20-1 and J is TRBJ2-3; TRBD2 matches 7 bases. The CDR3 extends over 14 amino acids. Germline CDR1 and CDR2: DFQATT and SNEGSKA (reference sequence). V lost 6 bases to trimming and J lost 1 base; unmatched junction nucleotides: 7. CDR3 in amino acids: CSARTSAGTDTQYF. CDR3 nucleotides: TGCAGTGCGAGAACTAGCGCCGGCACAGATACGCAGTATTTT.

The chain carries TRBV6-1 and TRBJ1-5, with D unresolved. Germline lookup yields CDR1 MNHNS and CDR2 SASEGT. The V and J ends lost 6 bases and 2 bases respectively, with 11 bases between them. The CDR3 extends over 14 amino acids. The DNA of the CDR3 is TGTGCCAGCAGGTTAGAGTGGGGCAATCAGCCCCAGCATTTT. As protein: CASRLEWGNQPQHF.

This clonotype was detected a few times. The chain joins TRBV12-3 or TRBV12-4 to TRBJ2-1, with TRBD2 matching over 13 bases. Unmatched junction bases numbered 4, after V lost 5 bases and J lost 0 bases. The CDR3 sequence is 17 residues long. DNA of the CDR3: TGTGCCAGCAGTCTGGGACTAGCGGGAAGCTCCTACAATGAGCAGTTCTTC. Its protein product is CASSLGLAGSSYNEQFF.

This clonotype was counted many times. The V and J genes are TRBV7-2 and TRBJ2-4, with D perhaps matching TRBD2 (6 bases). The CDR3 length is 13 residues. V lost 3 bases to trimming and J lost 8 bases, with 11 bases between them. Germline CDR1 is SGHTA and CDR2 is FQGNSA. The CDR3 loop is CASSFKAGYIQYF. CDR3 in DNA: TGTGCCAGCAGCTTCAAGGCGGGGTACATTCAGTACTTC. The full variable domain, with the rest looked up from reference TRBV7-2 and TRBJ2-4, is GAGVSQSPSNKVTEKGKDVELRCDPISGHTALYWYRQSLGQGLEFLIYFQGNSAPDKSGLPSDRFSAERTGGSVSTLTIQRTQQEDSAVYLCASSFKAGYIQYFGAGTRLSVL.

This clonotype was seen more than once but under ten times. The chain uses TRBV6-6 and TRBJ2-2; D remains unclear. The germline V gene encodes CDR1 MNHNY and CDR2 SVGAGI (reference sequence). The CDR3 length is 15 residues. V lost 7 bases, J lost 5 bases, and 17 bases lay in between. For the CDR3, the DNA is TGTGCCAGCAAAAGAGAGCAGTCGGCAACCGGGGAGCTGTTTTTT. This sequence encodes CASKREQSATGELFF.

The genes are TRBV6-5 and TRBJ2-5; the D gene could be TRBD1 or TRBD2 (5 bases each). The CDR3 spans 15 residues. Trimming pared 0 bases from V and 5 bases from J, leaving 13 bases between. CDR1 is MNHEY and CDR2 is SVGAGI in the germline V gene. In nucleotides, the CDR3 is TGTGCCAGCAGTTACTCCGGGGCAATTGCGGAGACCCAGTACTTC. This sequence encodes CASSYSGAIAETQYF.

This clonotype showed up just a few times. V is TRBV20-1 and J is TRBJ2-3, with D perhaps matching TRBD2 (6 bases). Per the germline V gene, CDR1 is DFQATT and CDR2 is SNEGSKA (reference sequence). The CDR3 spans 16 residues. V was shortened by 5 bases and J by 6 bases, with 24 bases between the two germline ends. The chain's CDR3 is CSAPSSAGPHPDTQYF. CDR3 sequence (DNA): TGCAGTGCTCCATCTAGCGCAGGTCCTCATCCGGATACGCAGTATTTT.